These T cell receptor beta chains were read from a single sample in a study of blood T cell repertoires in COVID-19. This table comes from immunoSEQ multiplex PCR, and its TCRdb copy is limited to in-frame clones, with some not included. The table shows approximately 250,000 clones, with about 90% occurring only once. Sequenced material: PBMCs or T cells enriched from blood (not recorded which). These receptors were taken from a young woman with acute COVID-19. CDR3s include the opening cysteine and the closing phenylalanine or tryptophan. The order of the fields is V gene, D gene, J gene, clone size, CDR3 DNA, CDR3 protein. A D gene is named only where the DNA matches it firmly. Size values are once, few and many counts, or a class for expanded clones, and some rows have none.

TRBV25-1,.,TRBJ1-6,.,TGTGCCAGGTACAGGTCGTATTCACCCCTCCACTTT,CARYRSYSPLHF
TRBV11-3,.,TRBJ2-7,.,TGTGCCAGCAGCCCAGGGCCGGACAGTTCCTACGAGCAGTACTTC,CASSPGPDSSYEQYF
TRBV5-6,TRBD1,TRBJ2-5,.,TGTGCCAGCAGCTTGGCCTCCGGGACAGGGGGAGAGACCCAGTACTTC,CASSLASGTGGETQYF
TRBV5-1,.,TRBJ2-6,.,TGCGCCAGCAGCTTGGCTTCTGCCCCAGCTGGGGCCAACGTCCTGACTTTC,CASSLASAPAGANVLTF
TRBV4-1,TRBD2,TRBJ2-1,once,TGCGCCAGCAGCCAAGAACCCTATAGCGGGAGAATCGACAATGAGCAGTTCTTC,CASSQEPYSGRIDNEQFF
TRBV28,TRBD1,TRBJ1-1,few,TGTGCCAGCAGTTGGACAGGGGGCACTGAAGCTTTCTTT,CASSWTGGTEAFF
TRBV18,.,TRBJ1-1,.,TGTGCCAGCTCACCATCCGGTGAAGCTTTCTTT,CASSPSGEAFF
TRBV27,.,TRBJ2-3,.,TGTGCCAGCAGTTTCGGCAGACTTTCAGATACGCAGTATTTT,CASSFGRLSDTQYF
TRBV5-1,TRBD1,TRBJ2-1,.,TGCGCCAGCAACTCTCGGGACAGGGAATACAATGAGCAGTTCTTC,CASNSRDREYNEQFF
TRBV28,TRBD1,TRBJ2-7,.,TGTGCCAGCAGTCCCCCCGGTACAGGGGGCACTTACGAGCAGTACTTC,CASSPPGTGGTYEQYF
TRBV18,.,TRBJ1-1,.,TGTGCCAGCTCAATGACAAACCAGGGAGGTGAAGCTTTCTTT,CASSMTNQGGEAFF
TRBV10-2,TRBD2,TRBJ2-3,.,TGCGCCAGCAACCTAGCGGCCCAAGATACGCAGTATTTT,CASNLAAQDTQYF
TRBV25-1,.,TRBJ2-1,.,TGTGCCAGCAGTGTCGGGAATGAGCAGTTCTTC,CASSVGNEQFF
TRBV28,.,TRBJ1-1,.,TGTGCCAGCAGTCTGGAGGGGCGGAACACTGAAGCTTTCTTT,CASSLEGRNTEAFF
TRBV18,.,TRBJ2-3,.,TGTGCCAGCTCACCCAGCGGTGATCTCACAGATACGCAGTATTTT,CASSPSGDLTDTQYF
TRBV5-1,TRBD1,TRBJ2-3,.,TGCGCCAGCAGCTTTTTTTACACCGGGACAGGCACAGATACGCAGTATTTT,CASSFFYTGTGTDTQYF